Following are 29 T cell receptor beta chains from one sample sequenced in a study of T cell responses to AZD1222 COVID-19 vaccine. TCRdb keeps only in-frame clones here, not all; method: immunoSEQ multiplex PCR. The table has around 150,000 clones, 92% seen once; the top ten hold about 4%. Here the sequenced sample was peripheral blood, taken on day 0 of MenACWY control vaccination. All receptors derive from an adult in good health.

The V and J genes are TRBV11-3 and TRBJ1-1; 8 nucleotides line up with TRBD1. CDR1 and CDR2 (germline): SGHNT, YENEEA. The CDR3 extends over 15 amino acids. The J segment lost 2 bases and the V segment lost 5 bases, leaving 7 bases of the junction unmatched. The CDR3 here is CASSLRDRPNTEAFF. The CDR3 DNA follows: TGTGCCAGCAGCCTCCGGGACAGGCCAAACACTGAAGCTTTCTTT.

This sequence joins TRBV6-1 and TRBJ1-2, with a weak D call TRBD1 (5 bases). The ends were cut back, 3 bases at V and 1 base at J, with 9 bases in the middle. Germline V gives CDR1 MNHNS, CDR2 SASEGT. The CDR3 has 14 amino acids. The CDR3 region is CASSEVQVNYGYTF. The CDR3 DNA reads as TGTGCCAGCAGTGAGGTACAGGTTAACTATGGCTACACCTTC.

This rearrangement joins TRBV19 to TRBJ1-5; a weak D match, TRBD1 (6 bases). The CDR3 sequence is 15 residues long. CDR1 and CDR2 from the germline V gene are LNHDA and SQIVND (reference sequence). V was shortened by 6 bases and J by 4 bases, with 16 bases between the two germline ends. The CDR3 DNA reads as TGTGCCAGTAGGTCGCAGGGGATAGGGAATCAGCCCCAGCATTTT. It specifies CASRSQGIGNQPQHF. Full variable domain (remainder filled in from reference TRBV19 and TRBJ1-5): DGGITQSPKYLFRKEGQNVTLSCEQNLNHDAMYWYRQDPGQGLRLIYYSQIVNDFQKGDIAEGYSVSREKKESFPLTVTSAQKNPTAFYLCASRSQGIGNQPQHFGDGTRLSIL.

The rearrangement uses TRBV9 and TRBJ1-1; D may be TRBD1 (5 bases). Germline loops: CDR1 SGDLS, CDR2 YYNGEE. Trimming shortened V by 2 bases and J by 1 base, and 6 bases separated the two germline ends. The CDR3 length is 13 residues. CDR3 protein: CASSVTGNTEAFF. The CDR3 DNA follows: TGTGCCAGCAGCGTTACAGGGAACACTGAAGCTTTCTTT. Full variable domain (outside the CDR3, taken from reference TRBV9 and TRBJ1-1): DSGVTQTPKHLITATGQRVTLRCSPRSGDLSVYWYQQSLDQGLQFLIQYYNGEERAKGNILERFSAQQFPDLHSELNLSSLELGDSALYFCASSVTGNTEAFFGQGTRLTVV.

This chain connects TRBV13 to TRBJ1-2; no clear D gene. The CDR3 consists of 12 residues. The V end was cut by 8 bases, the J end by 8 bases, with 15 bases between. CDR1 is PRHDT, CDR2 FYEKMQ, per germline (reference sequence). DNA of the CDR3: TGTGCCAGCCCCGAAGGGTCAGGCGGCTACACCTTC. Protein sequence: CASPEGSGGYTF.

The gene calls are TRBV18 and TRBJ1-2; TRBD1 aligns across 7 bases. Germline V lookup: CDR1 KGHSH, CDR2 LQKENI. This CDR3 comprises 15 residues. V trimming: 5 bases; J trimming: 3 bases; junction bases outside the gene matches: 9. The CDR3 here is CASSSSNRGDYGYTF. For the CDR3, the DNA is TGTGCCAGCTCATCCTCAAACAGGGGTGACTATGGCTACACCTTC.

This CDR3 is CASSLGQGSEKLFF. DNA for the CDR3: TGTGCCAGCAGCCTAGGACAGGGGAGTGAAAAACTGTTTTTT. This chain connects TRBV2 to TRBJ1-4, with 9 positions matching TRBD1. Germline lookup yields CDR1 SNHLY and CDR2 FYNNEI. The CDR3 is 14 amino acids. With V trimmed by 6 bases and J by 7 bases, 6 bases remained unmatched.

The V gene is TRBV6-5, the J gene TRBJ2-5; D uncertain. V was shortened by 4 bases and J by 1 base, with 10 bases between the two germline ends. The length of the CDR3 is 14 residues. Germline CDR1 is MNHEY and CDR2 is SVGAGI. The CDR3 spells CASSLDGRQETQYF. For the CDR3, the DNA is TGTGCCAGCAGTTTGGACGGCCGCCAAGAGACCCAGTACTTC.

The V call is TRBV7-2, the J call TRBJ2-7, with D uncertain. This CDR3 spans 11 amino acids. Germline V gene data show CDR1 as SGHTA and CDR2 as FQGNSA. Trimming shortened V by 5 bases and J by 7 bases, and 9 bases separated the two germline ends. The CDR3 coding sequence is TGTGCCAGCAGCGCCCCCCCAGAGCAGTACTTC. It is translated as CASSAPPEQYF.

This clone was observed once. The rearrangement joins TRBV11-2 to TRBJ1-1; TRBD1 might be the D (5 bases). The germline V and J ends were trimmed by 6 bases and 1 base, with 9 bases remaining between them. The germline CDR1 and CDR2 sequences are SGHAT and FQNNGV. The CDR3 loop spans 13 amino acids. The CDR3 DNA follows: TGTGCCAGCAGGTGGACACCGAACACTGAAGCTTTCTTT. It yields the protein CASRWTPNTEAFF.

V gene TRBV7-9 combines with J gene TRBJ2-2; D is possibly TRBD1 (5 bases). V lost 1 base and J lost 4, with 10 bases in between. CDR3 length: 15 residues. CDR1 and CDR2 from the germline V gene are SEHNR and FQNEAQ (reference sequence). In DNA form, the CDR3 reads TGTGCCAGCAGCTTAGTAGCAGGGCCCACCGGGGAGCTGTTTTTT. Encoded protein: CASSLVAGPTGELFF.

The chain uses TRBV9 and TRBJ1-4; no definite D call. Trimming cost V 3 bases and J 1 base, with 10 bases left between them. Germline V gives CDR1 SGDLS, CDR2 YYNGEE. The CDR3 contains 15 residues. CDR3: CASSANTVTNEKLFF. In nucleotides, the CDR3 is TGTGCCAGCAGCGCTAACACCGTAACTAATGAAAAACTGTTTTTT. Full variable domain (rest looked up from reference TRBV9 and TRBJ1-4): DSGVTQTPKHLITATGQRVTLRCSPRSGDLSVYWYQQSLDQGLQFLIQYYNGEERAKGNILERFSAQQFPDLHSELNLSSLELGDSALYFCASSANTVTNEKLFFGSGTQLSVL.

This clone was seen a handful of times. The rearrangement links TRBV2 to TRBJ2-5; 12 bases align to TRBD1. J lost 4 bases, V lost 3 bases, and 3 bases had no gene match. This CDR3 has 15 residues. Germline values: CDR1 SNHLY, CDR2 FYNNEI. CDR3 bases: TGTGCCAGCAGTGAGGGGACAGGGGGCACAGAGACCCAGTACTTC. Translated: CASSEGTGGTETQYF.

V usage is TRBV5-4 and J usage is TRBJ2-2; 11 nucleotides agree with TRBD2. Germline V gene sequence: CDR1 SGHNT, CDR2 YYREEE (reference sequence). The ends lost 3 bases at V and 4 bases at J; junction bases unmatched: 5. This CDR3 spans 16 amino acids. The CDR3 bases are TGTGCCAGCAGCTCCCCGGGACTAGCGGTCACCGGGGAGCTGTTTTTT. This gives the protein CASSSPGLAVTGELFF.

This sequence joins TRBV28 and TRBJ1-5; 7 bases map to TRBD1. Germline values: CDR1 MDHEN, CDR2 SYDVKM. The CDR3 length is 15 residues. J was trimmed by 2 bases and V by 5 bases; bases with no gene match: 6. CDR3 nucleotides: TGTGCCAGCAGTCCTACAGGGGCTCGCAATCAGCCCCAGCATTTT. It codes for CASSPTGARNQPQHF.

The chain has TRBV11-3 and TRBJ2-7, with TRBD2 identical over 7 bases. V was clipped by 6 bases and J by 3 bases; unmatched bases: 8. The CDR3 extends over 14 amino acids. The germline gives CDR1 SGHNT, CDR2 YENEEA. The CDR3 DNA follows: TGTGCCAGCAGTTCCGGGACTATCTTCTACGAGCAGTACTTC. Amino acid sequence: CASSSGTIFYEQYF.

The V and J genes are TRBV19 and TRBJ2-3; D gene uncertain. The CDR3 loop spans 14 amino acids. Deletions cut 5 bases from V and 7 bases from J, with 16 bases between. The V gene's germline CDR1 is LNHDA and CDR2 SQIVND (reference sequence). CDR3 loop: CASSLLGLGNTQYF. CDR3 nucleotide sequence: TGTGCCAGTAGTCTATTGGGCCTCGGAAATACGCAGTATTTT.

The gene calls are TRBV2 and TRBJ1-1; D is undetermined. CDR1 SNHLY and CDR2 FYNNEI come from the germline V gene. The germline V and J ends were trimmed by 7 bases and 1 base, with 10 bases remaining between them. CDR3 size: 13 residues. DNA for the CDR3: TGTGCCAGCACCTTGGGCAGGAACACTGAAGCTTTCTTT. Protein: CASTLGRNTEAFF.

V gene TRBV29-1 combines with J gene TRBJ2-7, with D possibly called TRBD1 or TRBD2 (5 bases each). Trimming removed 3 bases at V and 0 bases at J, with 12 bases between. This CDR3 comprises 14 residues. In germline, CDR1 is SQVTM, CDR2 ANQGSEA. This CDR3 reads CSVDLSGTSYEQYF. The CDR3 DNA reads as TGCAGCGTTGATCTTTCGGGGACCTCCTACGAGCAGTACTTC.

This chain links TRBV9 with TRBJ1-2, with D possibly TRBD1 on 5 matching bases. The length of the CDR3 is 16 residues. V was pared by 4 bases and J by 0 bases, with 16 bases between. Germline V gives CDR1 SGDLS, CDR2 YYNGEE. In nucleotides, the CDR3 is TGTGCCAGCAGCCCAAATACAGGATTAACTAACTATGGCTACACCTTC. Translating it yields CASSPNTGLTNYGYTF.

The J gene is TRBJ1-4, the V gene TRBV5-1; D gene uncertain. Germline values: CDR1 SGHRS, CDR2 YFSETQ. V lost 0 bases to trimming and J lost 6 bases, with 12 bases between them. This CDR3 has 15 residues. This CDR3 is CASSLGGGQDEKLFF. The DNA for the CDR3 is TGCGCCAGCAGCTTGGGGGGAGGGCAGGATGAAAAACTGTTTTTT.

V is TRBV27 and J is TRBJ2-3; D unresolved. V lost 2 bases and J lost 0, with 3 bases in between. This CDR3 has 13 amino acids. Germline V CDR1 and CDR2: MNHEY, SMNVEV (reference sequence). CDR3 coding DNA: TGTGCCAGCAGTTTAAAGAGCACAGATACGCAGTATTTT. It specifies CASSLKSTDTQYF.

This rearrangement joins TRBV7-2 to TRBJ1-1; 7 bases agree with TRBD1. Germline values: CDR1 SGHTA, CDR2 FQGNSA. V lost 5 bases, J lost 3 bases, and 6 bases stayed unmatched. CDR3 length: 14 residues. CDR3 protein: CASSQGGPDTEAFF. Here the CDR3 DNA reads TGTGCCAGCAGCCAAGGGGGCCCGGACACTGAAGCTTTCTTT. Full variable domain (missing parts from reference TRBV7-2 and TRBJ1-1): GAGVSQSPSNKVTEKGKDVELRCDPISGHTALYWYRQSLGQGLEFLIYFQGNSAPDKSGLPSDRFSAERTGGSVSTLTIQRTQQEDSAVYLCASSQGGPDTEAFFGQGTRLTVV.

This rearrangement joins TRBV6-1 to TRBJ1-2; the match to TRBD1 covers 9 bases. Germline assignment: CDR1 MNHNS and CDR2 SASEGT. The ends lost 2 bases at V and 9 bases at J; junction bases unmatched: 4. This CDR3 contains 13 residues. The CDR3 DNA sequence: TGTGCCAGCAGTGAACGACAGGGGGGAAGCTACACCTTC. This encodes CASSERQGGSYTF.

This chain connects TRBV29-1 to TRBJ1-1; TRBD1 matches at 7 bases. The length of the CDR3 is 11 residues. With V trimmed by 3 bases and J by 12 bases, 7 bases remained unmatched. The germline V gene has CDR1 SQVTM and CDR2 ANQGSEA. The CDR3 region has the DNA TGCAGCGTTGAGGACAGGTCCAAGACTTTCTTT. Translation gives CSVEDRSKTFF.

This clone was counted once. The chain employs TRBV30 and TRBJ2-1; 11 nucleotides agree with TRBD2. The germline V gene has CDR1 GTSNPN and CDR2 SVGIG (reference sequence). V gave up 5 bases and J gave up 5 bases; unmatched junction bases: 5. The length of the CDR3 is 14 residues. The CDR3 DNA sequence: TGTGCCTGGGGGACTAGCGGAGGCCACAATGAGCAGTTCTTC. This encodes CAWGTSGGHNEQFF.

The chain combines TRBV6-5 with TRBJ1-2; 7 bases fit TRBD1. The CDR3 runs to 11 residues. With 6 bases clipped from V and 9 bases from J, the junction kept 4 bases outside the gene matches. Germline CDR1 reads MNHEY; CDR2 reads SVGAGI. The CDR3 sequence: CASRATGRYTF. CDR3 DNA sequence: TGTGCCAGCAGGGCGACAGGGCGCTACACCTTC.

The genes are TRBV5-1 and TRBJ1-1; D possibly corresponds to TRBD1 (5 bases). Germline V gene lookup returns CDR1 SGHRS and CDR2 YFSETQ. Trimming pared 9 bases from V and 3 bases from J, leaving 18 bases between. This CDR3 spans 14 amino acids. DNA of the CDR3: TGCGCCACCCGGGGGAGGGTCGGGGACACTGAAGCTTTCTTT. Its translation is CATRGRVGDTEAFF.

The chain couples TRBV7-9 to TRBJ2-1; the match to TRBD2 covers 10 bases. This CDR3 is 16 amino acids long. CDR1 is SEHNR and CDR2 is FQNEAQ in the germline V gene (reference sequence). J was trimmed by 5 bases and V by 4 bases; bases with no gene match: 8. CDR3 amino acids: CASSSPRLAGDNEQFF. The DNA of the CDR3 is TGTGCCAGCAGCTCCCCTCGGCTAGCGGGGGACAATGAGCAGTTCTTC.